This record covers a single T cell receptor (beta chain). As handled by the study authors: Nucleated cell counts were estimated from reference gene primer amplification. The method was immunoSEQ multiplex PCR; TCRdb's version includes in-frame clones alone and lacks a portion of them. D and trimming were read from the DNA, whereas the V and J calls and clone size are those reported in that table. There are about 230,000 clones in the sample; more than 70% occur only once, and roughly 2.3% lies in the top ten. The CDR3 totals 16 residues. With 9 bases removed from V and 4 bases from J, the gap between germline ends came to 19 bases. Germline lookup yields CDR1 LNHDA and CDR2 SQIVND (reference sequence). The data belong to a study of blood T cell repertoires in COVID-19. About the study: Acute and convalescent COVID-19 samples came from the United States, Italy and Spain.

This chain links TRBV19 with TRBJ2-6; D might be TRBD2 (5 bases). Sequenced material: PBMCs or T cells enriched from blood (not recorded which). The clonotype comes from a woman aged 40 to 50 with acute COVID-19. The CDR3 DNA is TGTGCCAGCGCCCCTCGGAGGCCTTCCGGGGCCAACGTCCTGACTTTC. Protein: CASAPRRPSGANVLTF.